This record covers a single T cell receptor (beta chain). As yet, its antigen is unknown. Not a single patient had been given any form of treatment at any point before undergoing thyroid surgery. The CDR3 extends over 14 amino acids. Germline lookup yields CDR1 SGHRS and CDR2 YFSETQ. V shed 3 bases and J shed 6 bases, with 12 bases lying between them. The record originates from a study of metastatic and nonmetastatic thyroid tumors. About the study: Where malignant and benign thyroid patients were concerned, repertoires were compared across blood and tumor or nodule tissue.

Overall study results and limits: According to reports, the diversity of TCR beta was significantly higher in malignant thyroid tumors than in benign nodules, and this held in both blood and tumor samples.

Authors' processing steps: Differences in CDR3 between clinicopathological groups were drawn on to build a classifier intended to discriminate distant-metastatic papillary thyroid cancer patients. Through MiXCR, TCRdb re-clonotyped the PCR reads. The V and J calls were not made by the authors but by TCRdb's processing. The sample holds fewer than 25,000 clones, about a sixth seen once. The sequenced sample consisted of tumor tissue. The TCR comes from a female donor with papillary thyroid cancer or a benign thyroid nodule (not recorded which). Some clones in this sample may be carry-over from other donors' samples. The chain combines TRBV5-1 with TRBJ1-4, with D possibly matching TRBD1 (5 bases). The CDR3 DNA is TGCGCCAGCAGCTGGGGGAGGCGGGATGAAAAACTGTTTTTT. It is translated as CASSWGRRDEKLFF.